The 26 T cell receptor beta chains below come from one sample, sequenced in a study of T cell changes during pregnancy in multiple sclerosis. The method was immunoSEQ multiplex PCR; TCRdb's version includes in-frame clones alone and lacks a portion of them. The sample holds tens of thousands of clones, nearly 90% seen once. Sequences were derived from CD4+ T cells from peripheral blood mononuclear cells, sampled in the first trimester of pregnancy. The receptor set was obtained from a female donor with multiple sclerosis, enrolled in a pregnancy study.

This chain uses TRBV18 with TRBJ2-3; 7 positions match TRBD2. Per the germline V gene, CDR1 is KGHSH and CDR2 is LQKENI. CDR3 length: 16 amino acids. Losses at the gene ends were 1 base for V and 0 bases for J; bases not matched to a gene: 4. DNA for the CDR3: TGTGCCAGCTCACCACGCCTAGCGGAGAGCACAGATACGCAGTATTTT. It is translated as CASSPRLAESTDTQYF.

This chain connects TRBV30 to TRBJ1-5, with TRBD1 matching over 9 bases. Per germline, CDR1 GTSNPN and CDR2 SVGIG (reference sequence). The length of the CDR3 is 14 residues. The J segment lost 7 bases and the V segment lost 0 bases, leaving 4 bases of the junction unmatched. CDR3 loop: CAWSVDRGEQPQHF. CDR3 DNA sequence: TGTGCCTGGAGTGTAGACAGGGGGGAACAGCCCCAGCATTTT.

The table lists this clone with a count of one. The chain carries TRBV9 and TRBJ2-5; D possibly corresponds to TRBD1 (6 bases). Germline assignment: CDR1 SGDLS and CDR2 YYNGEE. V shed 0 bases and J shed 2 bases, with 14 bases lying between them. This CDR3 is built from 16 residues. CDR3 DNA: TGTGCCAGCAGCGTAGCCGGACAGCCAGCGCAAGAGACCCAGTACTTC. The encoded protein is CASSVAGQPAQETQYF.

The chain combines TRBV28 with TRBJ1-4; 10 bases match TRBD1. CDR1 is MDHEN, CDR2 SYDVKM, per germline. The junction had 2 bases not matched to a gene; V was cut back by 5 bases and J by 5 bases. The CDR3 length is 14 residues. The CDR3 sequence: CASSVDRGNEKLFF. In DNA form, the CDR3 reads TGTGCCAGCAGTGTGGACAGGGGGAATGAAAAACTGTTTTTT.

CDR3 residues: CASSVPWLTGELFF. The CDR3 coding sequence is TGTGCCAGCAGCGTTCCTTGGCTCACCGGGGAGCTGTTTTTT. J is TRBJ2-2 and V is TRBV5-6; D ambiguous. The CDR3 runs to 14 residues. Germline assignment: CDR1 SGHDT and CDR2 YYEEEE. Trimming removed 4 bases from V and 4 bases from J, with 11 bases in between.

This clone was counted a single time. This chain joins TRBV5-1 and TRBJ2-7, with D hard to call. CDR1 is SGHRS and CDR2 is YFSETQ in the germline V gene. Deletions cut 0 bases from V and 4 bases from J, with 8 bases between. The CDR3 runs to 13 residues. The CDR3 DNA reads as TGCGCCAGCAGCTTGGTCCTCGGGTACGAGCAGTACTTC. Translated, it gives CASSLVLGYEQYF.

The V and J genes are TRBV6-6 and TRBJ2-1; TRBD2 matches 7 bases. From germline, CDR1 is MNHNY and CDR2 SVGAGI (reference sequence). V dropped 0 bases and J dropped 9; count of bases not matched to a gene: 8. This CDR3 contains 15 residues. The CDR3 coding sequence is TGTGCCAGCAGTTACTCCAGGGAGGGCGGGAGTGAGCAGTTCTTC. Residues: CASSYSREGGSEQFF.

V and J are TRBV5-4 and TRBJ2-5, with TRBD2 matching 14 bases. The CDR3 loop spans 16 amino acids. From germline, CDR1 is SGHNT and CDR2 YYREEE (reference sequence). The ends lost 0 bases at V and 5 bases at J; junction bases unmatched: 3. The CDR3 DNA sequence: TGTGCCAGCAGCTTGGGACTAGCGGGAGGGCAGGAGACCCAGTACTTC. Protein: CASSLGLAGGQETQYF.

The V call is TRBV18, the J call TRBJ1-2; TRBD1 aligns across 9 bases. This CDR3 has 14 amino acids. Germline CDR1 and CDR2: KGHSH and LQKENI. V gave up 6 bases and J gave up 5 bases; unmatched junction bases: 7. The CDR3 spells CASSAAGTGYGYTF. DNA of the CDR3: TGTGCCAGCTCCGCCGCCGGGACAGGGTATGGCTACACCTTC.

This clone was recorded only once. The V gene is TRBV4-1, the J gene TRBJ2-3, with D maybe TRBD2 (5 bases). The length of the CDR3 is 13 residues. Germline loops: CDR1 MGHRA, CDR2 YSYEKL. The V gene lost 3 bases and the J gene lost 3 bases, with 7 bases spanning the gap. The CDR3 bases are TGCGCCAGCAGCCAGAGGGAAACAGATACGCAGTATTTT. Amino acids: CASSQRETDTQYF.

V usage is TRBV6-5 and J usage is TRBJ2-3; 11 bases line up with TRBD1. The V gene's germline CDR1 is MNHEY and CDR2 SVGAGI. Trimming removed 1 base from V and 3 bases from J; junction bases left unmatched: 0. This CDR3 region has 15 residues. CDR3: CASSYWDRGTDTQYF. The CDR3 bases are TGTGCCAGCAGTTACTGGGACAGGGGGACAGATACGCAGTATTTT.

This clone has a handful of counts. The chain carries TRBV19 and TRBJ2-1, with D possibly being TRBD1 (6 bases). CDR3 length: 14 amino acids. The germline CDR1 and CDR2 sequences are LNHDA and SQIVND (reference sequence). Trimming took off 7 bases at V and 8 bases at J, with 18 bases between the two ends. CDR3 in DNA: TGTGCCAGTATCTCCGGGGACATTTCCGATGAGCAGTTCTTC. Protein: CASISGDISDEQFF.

The V and J genes are TRBV5-4 and TRBJ2-3; 14 nucleotides agree with TRBD2. With 5 bases clipped from V and 4 bases from J, the junction kept 6 bases outside the gene matches. The germline gives CDR1 SGHNT, CDR2 YYREEE (reference sequence). The CDR3 covers 16 residues. CDR3 bases: TGTGCCAGCAGTCAGAGGACTAGCGGGAGGCCAGATACGCAGTATTTT. This translates into CASSQRTSGRPDTQYF.

The chain combines TRBV28 with TRBJ2-7; 10 positions match TRBD2. This CDR3 comprises 13 residues. Germline CDR1 is MDHEN and CDR2 is SYDVKM. V lost 5 bases, J lost 6 bases, and 4 bases stayed unmatched. The CDR3: CASSPSGSREQYF. CDR3 bases: TGTGCCAGCAGTCCTAGCGGGAGTCGCGAGCAGTACTTC.

V usage is TRBV9 and J usage is TRBJ2-2; 7 bases agree with TRBD2. Germline V CDR1 and CDR2: SGDLS, YYNGEE. The ends lost 3 bases at V and 5 bases at J; junction bases unmatched: 7. CDR3 length: 15 residues. The CDR3 sequence: CASSGNSGQTGELFF. CDR3 DNA: TGTGCCAGCAGCGGAAATAGCGGGCAAACCGGGGAGCTGTTTTTT.

The chain recombines TRBV4-1 with TRBJ2-3; 8 nucleotides agree with TRBD2. This CDR3 spans 16 amino acids. Germline V lookup: CDR1 MGHRA, CDR2 YSYEKL. V lost 4 bases, J lost 3 bases, and 9 bases stayed unmatched. CDR3 residues: CASSPTAGLATDTQYF. The DNA of the CDR3 is TGCGCCAGCAGCCCGACCGCCGGACTAGCAACAGATACGCAGTATTTT.

This clone was observed a single time. V gene TRBV7-9 combines with J gene TRBJ1-2, with 8 bases that match TRBD1. Germline values: CDR1 SEHNR, CDR2 FQNEAQ (reference sequence). Trimming cost V 5 bases and J 3 bases; bases outside gene matches: 8. This CDR3 contains 15 residues. The CDR3 protein is CASSRLGTGDYGYTF. As DNA, the CDR3 is TGTGCCAGCAGCCGCCTGGGGACAGGTGACTATGGCTACACCTTC. The complete variable domain, with remaining parts taken from reference TRBV7-9 and TRBJ1-2, reads DTGVSQNPRHKITKRGQNVTFRCDPISEHNRLYWYRQTLGQGPEFLTYFQNEAQLEKSRLLSDRFSAERPKGSFSTLEIQRTEQGDSAMYLCASSRLGTGDYGYTFGSGTRLTVV.

The chain is built from TRBV2 and TRBJ1-5, with TRBD1 matching 7 bases. Trimming at V came to 6 bases and at J to 5 bases, leaving 4 bases not matched to a gene. CDR1 is SNHLY, CDR2 FYNNEI, per germline. The CDR3 is made up of 13 amino acids. The CDR3 nucleotides read TGTGCCAGCAGGGCCGGGACAGATCAGCCCCAGCATTTT. Amino acid sequence: CASRAGTDQPQHF.

V and J are TRBV2 and TRBJ2-7; the match to TRBD1 covers 10 bases. Germline values: CDR1 SNHLY, CDR2 FYNNEI. V lost 5 bases to trimming and J lost 3 bases; unmatched junction nucleotides: 4. The CDR3 covers 14 residues. CDR3 loop: CASSSGTGDYEQYF. The CDR3 coding sequence is TGTGCCAGCAGTTCAGGGACAGGGGACTACGAGCAGTACTTC. Drawing the rest from reference TRBV2 and TRBJ2-7, the complete variable domain is EPEVTQTPSHQVTQMGQEVILRCVPISNHLYFYWYRQILGQKVEFLVSFYNNEISEKSEIFDDQFSVERPDGSNFTLKIRSTKLEDSAMYFCASSSGTGDYEQYFGPGTRLTVT.

This chain uses TRBV5-4 with TRBJ2-2, with 14 bases that match TRBD2. CDR3 length equals 17 residues. The germline CDR1 and CDR2 sequences are SGHNT and YYREEE (reference sequence). Trimming removed 5 bases from V and 2 bases from J; junction bases left unmatched: 5. The CDR3 sequence is CASRIGLAGGNTGELFF. CDR3 bases: TGTGCCAGCAGAATAGGACTAGCGGGAGGAAACACCGGGGAGCTGTTTTTT.

As concerns this clone: The same CDR3 also results from other DNA sequences found in this sample. The chain uses TRBV7-3 and TRBJ1-1, with TRBD1 as a possible D gene (5 bases). The CDR3 sequence is 14 residues long. Trimming took off 2 bases at V and 1 base at J, with 8 bases between the two ends. The germline CDR1 and CDR2 sequences are SGHTA and FQGTGA. The CDR3 reads CASSLGGENTEAFF. DNA for the CDR3: TGTGCCAGCAGCTTAGGGGGGGAGAACACTGAAGCTTTCTTT.

This clone was seen a handful of times. The chain links TRBV5-6 to TRBJ1-2; 8 positions agree with TRBD1. Germline loops: CDR1 SGHDT, CDR2 YYEEEE. The CDR3 has 12 residues. Trimming cost V 4 bases and J 7 bases; bases outside gene matches: 3. The CDR3 loop reads CASSPGGSGYTF. CDR3 coding DNA: TGTGCCAGCAGCCCAGGGGGCTCTGGCTACACCTTC.

The chain joins TRBV29-1 to TRBJ2-2, with 7 bases identical to TRBD2. Germline trimming cut 2 bases from V and 3 bases from J; bases unmatched to any gene: 9. This CDR3 contains 16 residues. The V gene's germline CDR1 is SQVTM and CDR2 ANQGSEA. CDR3: CSVEILGGGHTGELFF. DNA of the CDR3: TGCAGCGTTGAAATTCTGGGGGGGGGACACACCGGGGAGCTGTTTTTT.

The chain combines TRBV5-3 with TRBJ2-2; TRBD2 might be the D (7 bases). TRBV5-3 is an open reading frame, and its role is uncertain. The CDR3 sequence is 18 residues long. Between the trimmed V and J ends, which lost 5 bases and 6 bases, there was a span of 26 bases. CDR3 sequence reads: CARSFLKYGGQGAGELFF. Here the CDR3 DNA reads TGTGCCAGAAGTTTCCTAAAGTACGGGGGGCAGGGAGCCGGGGAGCTGTTTTTT.

V gene TRBV28 combines with J gene TRBJ2-7, with TRBD1 identical over 8 bases. Germline V gene data show CDR1 as MDHEN and CDR2 as SYDVKM. Trimming took 7 bases from V and 0 from J; bases not matched to a gene: 8. This CDR3 comprises 15 residues. CDR3 nucleotide sequence: TGTGCCAGCAAAGGACAGGGTTCGAGCTCCTACGAGCAGTACTTC. Translation: CASKGQGSSSYEQYF.

This chain links TRBV5-1 with TRBJ2-3, with 9 bases lining up with TRBD2. Germline CDR1 and CDR2: SGHRS and YFSETQ. The CDR3 sequence is 16 residues long. Losses at the gene ends were 0 bases for V and 1 base for J; bases not matched to a gene: 3. The CDR3, as DNA: TGCGCCAGCAGCTTGGTGCCTAGCGGGGGCACAGATACGCAGTATTTT. Amino acids: CASSLVPSGGTDTQYF.